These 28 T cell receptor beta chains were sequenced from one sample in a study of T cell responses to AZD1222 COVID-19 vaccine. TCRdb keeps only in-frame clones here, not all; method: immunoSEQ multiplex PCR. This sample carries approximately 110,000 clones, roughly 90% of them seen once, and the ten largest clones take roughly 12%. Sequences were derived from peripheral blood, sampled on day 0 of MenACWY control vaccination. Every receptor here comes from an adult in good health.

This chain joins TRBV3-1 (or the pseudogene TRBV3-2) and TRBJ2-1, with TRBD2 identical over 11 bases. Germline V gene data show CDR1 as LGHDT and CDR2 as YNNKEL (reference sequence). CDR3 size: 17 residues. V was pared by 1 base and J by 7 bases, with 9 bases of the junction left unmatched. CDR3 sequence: CASSQGLAGNLWNEQFF. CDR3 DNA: TGTGCCAGCAGCCAAGGACTAGCGGGAAACCTCTGGAATGAGCAGTTCTTC.

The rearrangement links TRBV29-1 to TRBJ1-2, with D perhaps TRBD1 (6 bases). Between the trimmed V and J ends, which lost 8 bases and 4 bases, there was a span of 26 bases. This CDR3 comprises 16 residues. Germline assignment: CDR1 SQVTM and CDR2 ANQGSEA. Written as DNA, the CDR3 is TGCAGCATCGGCAGGACAGCGGAGAGCTTGCCCTATGGCTACACCTTC. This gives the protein CSIGRTAESLPYGYTF.

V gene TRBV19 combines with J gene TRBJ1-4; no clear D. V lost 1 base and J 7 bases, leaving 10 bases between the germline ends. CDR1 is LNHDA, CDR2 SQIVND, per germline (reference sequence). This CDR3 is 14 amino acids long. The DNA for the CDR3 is TGTGCCAGTAGTATAGGTGGGATCAGTGAAAAACTGTTTTTT. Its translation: CASSIGGISEKLFF.

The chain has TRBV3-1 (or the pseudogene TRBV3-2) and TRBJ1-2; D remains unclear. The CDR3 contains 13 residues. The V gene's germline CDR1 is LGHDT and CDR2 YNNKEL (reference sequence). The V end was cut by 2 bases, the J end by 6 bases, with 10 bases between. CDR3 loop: CASSQIRQDGYTF. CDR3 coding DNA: TGTGCCAGCAGCCAAATCCGGCAGGATGGCTACACCTTC.

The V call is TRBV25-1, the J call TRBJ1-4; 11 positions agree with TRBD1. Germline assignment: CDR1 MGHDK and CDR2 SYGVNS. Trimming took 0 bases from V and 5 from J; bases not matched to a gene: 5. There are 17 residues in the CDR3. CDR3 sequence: CASSEYSWDRGNEKLFF. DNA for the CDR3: TGTGCCAGCAGTGAATATTCCTGGGACAGGGGGAATGAAAAACTGTTTTTT.

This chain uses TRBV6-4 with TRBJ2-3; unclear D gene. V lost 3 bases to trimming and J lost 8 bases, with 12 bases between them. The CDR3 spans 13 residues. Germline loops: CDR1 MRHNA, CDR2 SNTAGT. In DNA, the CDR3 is TGTGCCAGCAGTGAGATCCCCGATGGTACGCAGTATTTT. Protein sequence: CASSEIPDGTQYF.

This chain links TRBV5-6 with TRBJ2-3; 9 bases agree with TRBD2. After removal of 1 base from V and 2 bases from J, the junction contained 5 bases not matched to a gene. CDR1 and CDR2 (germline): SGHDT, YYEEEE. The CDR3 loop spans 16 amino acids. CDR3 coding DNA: TGTGCCAGCAGCTTGTGGCTAGCGGGAAACACAGATACGCAGTATTTT. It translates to CASSLWLAGNTDTQYF.

The CDR3 reads CASETGWGRDNSPLHF. For the CDR3, the DNA is TGTGCCAGCGAAACCGGTTGGGGGAGAGATAATTCACCCCTCCACTTT. The gene calls are TRBV19 and TRBJ1-6; the D gene is possibly TRBD1 (5 bases). V shed 9 bases and J shed 5 bases, with 20 bases lying between them. Germline values: CDR1 LNHDA, CDR2 SQIVND (reference sequence). The CDR3 is 16 residues long.

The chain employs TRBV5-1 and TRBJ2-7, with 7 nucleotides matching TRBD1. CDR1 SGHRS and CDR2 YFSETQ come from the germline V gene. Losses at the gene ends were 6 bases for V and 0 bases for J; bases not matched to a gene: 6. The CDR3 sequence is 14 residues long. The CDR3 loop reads CASKRGQDSYEQYF. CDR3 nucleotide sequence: TGCGCCAGCAAAAGAGGACAGGACTCCTACGAGCAGTACTTC.

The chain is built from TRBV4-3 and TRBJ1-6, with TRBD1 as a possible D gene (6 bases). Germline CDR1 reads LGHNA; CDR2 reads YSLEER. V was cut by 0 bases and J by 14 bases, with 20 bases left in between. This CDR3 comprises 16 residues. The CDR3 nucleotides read TGCGCCAGCAGCCAAGATTCAACCAGCCGAGGGGGATCCCTCCACTTT. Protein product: CASSQDSTSRGGSLHF.

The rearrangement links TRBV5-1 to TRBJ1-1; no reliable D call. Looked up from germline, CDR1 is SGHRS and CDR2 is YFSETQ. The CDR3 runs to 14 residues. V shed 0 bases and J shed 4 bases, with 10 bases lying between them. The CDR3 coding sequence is TGCGCCAGCAGCTTGGTTTTAGGGTCCACTGAAGCTTTCTTT. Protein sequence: CASSLVLGSTEAFF.

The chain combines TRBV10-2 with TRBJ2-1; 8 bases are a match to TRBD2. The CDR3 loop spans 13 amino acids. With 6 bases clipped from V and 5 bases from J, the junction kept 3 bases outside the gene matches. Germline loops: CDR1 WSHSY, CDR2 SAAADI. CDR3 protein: CASSRGGHNEQFF. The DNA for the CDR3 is TGCGCCAGCAGCCGGGGGGGACACAATGAGCAGTTCTTC.

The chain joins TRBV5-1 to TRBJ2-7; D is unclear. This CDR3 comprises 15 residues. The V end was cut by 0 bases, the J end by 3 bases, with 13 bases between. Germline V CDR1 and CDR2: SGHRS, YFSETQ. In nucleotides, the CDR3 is TGCGCCAGCAGCTTGGACGGCCGACCAAACTACGAGCAGTACTTC. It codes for CASSLDGRPNYEQYF.

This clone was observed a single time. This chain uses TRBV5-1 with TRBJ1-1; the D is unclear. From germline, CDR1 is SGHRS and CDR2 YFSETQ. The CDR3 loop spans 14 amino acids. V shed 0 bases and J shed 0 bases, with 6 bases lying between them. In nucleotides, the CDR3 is TGCGCCAGCAGCTTGGCCCCCATGAACACTGAAGCTTTCTTT. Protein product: CASSLAPMNTEAFF.

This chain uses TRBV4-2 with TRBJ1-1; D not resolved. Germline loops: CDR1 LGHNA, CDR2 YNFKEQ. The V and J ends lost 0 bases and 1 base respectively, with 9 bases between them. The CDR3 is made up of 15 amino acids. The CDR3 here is CASSQESAWNTEAFF. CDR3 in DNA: TGTGCCAGCAGCCAAGAGTCAGCCTGGAACACTGAAGCTTTCTTT.

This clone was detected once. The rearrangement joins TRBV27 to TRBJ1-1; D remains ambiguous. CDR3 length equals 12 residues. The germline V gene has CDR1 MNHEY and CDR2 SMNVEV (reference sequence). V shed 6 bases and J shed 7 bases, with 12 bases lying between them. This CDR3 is CASRSTTNEAFF. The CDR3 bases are TGTGCCAGCAGAAGCACTACCAATGAAGCTTTCTTT.

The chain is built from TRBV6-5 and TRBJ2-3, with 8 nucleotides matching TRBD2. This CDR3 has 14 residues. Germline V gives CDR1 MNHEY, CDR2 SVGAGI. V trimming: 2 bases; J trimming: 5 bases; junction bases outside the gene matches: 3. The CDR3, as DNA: TGTGCCAGCAGTTACAGCGGGGGAGAAGATACGCAGTATTTT. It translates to CASSYSGGEDTQYF.

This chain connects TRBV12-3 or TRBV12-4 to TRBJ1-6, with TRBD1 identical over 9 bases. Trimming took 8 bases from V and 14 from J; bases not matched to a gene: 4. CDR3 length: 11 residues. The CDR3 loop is CASLQGATLHF. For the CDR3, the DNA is TGTGCCAGCCTACAGGGGGCCACCCTCCACTTT.

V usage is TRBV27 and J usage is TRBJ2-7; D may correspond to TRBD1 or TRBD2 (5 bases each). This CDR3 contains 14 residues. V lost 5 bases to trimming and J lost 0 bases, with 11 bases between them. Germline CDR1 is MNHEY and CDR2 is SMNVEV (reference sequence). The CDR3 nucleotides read TGTGCCAGCAGTACCGGGACGGACTCCTACGAGCAGTACTTC. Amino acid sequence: CASSTGTDSYEQYF.

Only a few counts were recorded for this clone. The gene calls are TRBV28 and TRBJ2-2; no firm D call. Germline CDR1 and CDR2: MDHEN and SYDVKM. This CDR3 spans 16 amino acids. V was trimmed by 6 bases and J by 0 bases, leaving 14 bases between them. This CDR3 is CASSALGAANTGELFF. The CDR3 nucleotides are TGTGCCAGCAGCGCATTGGGCGCCGCGAACACCGGGGAGCTGTTTTTT.

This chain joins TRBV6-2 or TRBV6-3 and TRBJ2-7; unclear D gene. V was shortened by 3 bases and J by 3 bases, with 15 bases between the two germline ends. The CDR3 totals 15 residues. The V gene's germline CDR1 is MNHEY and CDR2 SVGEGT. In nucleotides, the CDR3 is TGTGCCAGCAGTTATAAGCACTCGCTGAACTACGAGCAGTACTTC. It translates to CASSYKHSLNYEQYF.

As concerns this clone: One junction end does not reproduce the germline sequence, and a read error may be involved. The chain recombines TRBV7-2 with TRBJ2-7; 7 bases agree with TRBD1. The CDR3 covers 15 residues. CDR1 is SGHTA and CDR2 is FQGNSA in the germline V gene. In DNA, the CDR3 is TGTGCCAGCAGGTTAGACAGGGAGATTGCCTACGAGCAGTACTTC. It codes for CASRLDREIAYEQYF.

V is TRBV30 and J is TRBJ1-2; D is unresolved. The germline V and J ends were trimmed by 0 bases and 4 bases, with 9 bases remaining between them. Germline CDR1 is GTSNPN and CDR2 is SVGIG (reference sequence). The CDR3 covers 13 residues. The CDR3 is CAWSVGAGYGYTF. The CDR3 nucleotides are TGTGCCTGGAGTGTTGGTGCTGGCTATGGCTACACCTTC.

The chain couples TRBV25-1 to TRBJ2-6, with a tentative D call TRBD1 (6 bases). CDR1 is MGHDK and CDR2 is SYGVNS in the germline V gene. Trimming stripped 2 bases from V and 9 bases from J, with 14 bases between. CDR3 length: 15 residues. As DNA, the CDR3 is TGTGCCAGCAGTGAACCACAGGGTGCGCACAACGTCCTGACTTTC. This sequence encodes CASSEPQGAHNVLTF.

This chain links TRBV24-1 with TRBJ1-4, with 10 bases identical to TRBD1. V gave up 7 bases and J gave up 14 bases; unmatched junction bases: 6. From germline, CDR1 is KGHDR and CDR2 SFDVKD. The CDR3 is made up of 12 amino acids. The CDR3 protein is CATRDRGGALFF. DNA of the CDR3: TGTGCCACCAGGGACAGGGGGGGTGCGCTGTTTTTT.

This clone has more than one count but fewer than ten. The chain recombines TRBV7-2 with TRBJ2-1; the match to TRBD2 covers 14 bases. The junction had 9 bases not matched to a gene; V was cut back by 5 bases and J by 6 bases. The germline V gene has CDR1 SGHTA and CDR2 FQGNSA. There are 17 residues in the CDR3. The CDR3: CASSPMPGLAGGNEQFF. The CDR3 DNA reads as TGTGCCAGCAGCCCCATGCCCGGACTAGCGGGAGGCAATGAGCAGTTCTTC.

Written as DNA, the CDR3 is TGTGCCAGCAGCCGCCGAGGGGCCTCTCAGCCCCAGCATTTT. Protein sequence: CASSRRGASQPQHF. V usage is TRBV7-2 and J usage is TRBJ1-5; TRBD1 might be the D (5 bases). CDR1 is SGHTA, CDR2 FQGNSA, per germline. Trimming left V 5 bases short and J 6 bases short, with 14 bases between. The CDR3 totals 14 residues.

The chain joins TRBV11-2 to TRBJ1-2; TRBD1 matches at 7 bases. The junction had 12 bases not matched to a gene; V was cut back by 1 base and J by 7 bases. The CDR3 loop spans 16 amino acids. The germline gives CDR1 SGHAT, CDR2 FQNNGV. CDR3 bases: TGTGCCAGCAGCTTAGGTTTCGGGGAGGGGGCAGCTGGCTACACCTTC. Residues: CASSLGFGEGAAGYTF.